This T cell receptor beta chain is drawn from a study of T cells in Graves' hyperthyroidism and ophthalmopathy. In the case of this clonotype: The target antigen is unknown.

V gave up 6 bases and J gave up 4 bases; unmatched junction bases: 8. The CDR3 is made up of 14 amino acids. Germline V lookup: CDR1 SGHRS, CDR2 YFSETQ. Drawn at first hyperthyroidism diagnosis, the blood sample preceded any ophthalmopathy symptoms. Overall study results and limits: Among thyroid clonotypes expanded above 0.001, most also appeared in blood.

RNA transcripts provided the source from which TCR beta CDR3 regions were amplified. TCR CDR3 regions were first amplified by RT-PCR with HTBI primers. TCRdb analysed the multiplex PCR reads with MiXCR anew, one entry per CDR3 protein. The sample has 730,000 or so distinct CDR3 sequences, around 20% seen once. The rearrangement joins TRBV5-1 to TRBJ2-3; TRBD1 matches 7 bases. Sequencing was done on a sample of blood. The clonotype comes from a woman aged 45-65 years with Graves' hyperthyroidism that later progressed to Graves' ophthalmopathy. The CDR3 region is CASKEQGNSDTQYF. The CDR3 DNA reads as TGCGCCAGCAAGGAACAGGGGAATTCAGATACGCAGTATTTT.